The 10 T cell receptor beta chains below come from one sample, sequenced in a study of molecular identifiers for immune sequencing clone quantification. TCRdb ran MiXCR on the PCR reads and lists one entry per CDR3 protein. Of 250,000 to 400,000 distinct CDR3 sequences in the sample, roughly a fifth are singletons; the top ten hold 0.81%. Source material: naive CD8+ T cells from blood, with Jurkat cell RNA spiked in. Sample subset: FACS-sorted CD8+CD4-CCR7+CD45RA+ naive T cells. Every receptor here comes from a human donor in good health. Some libraries in this study had Jurkat cell RNA spiked in.

This clonotype has just a few counts. V gene TRBV15 combines with J gene TRBJ2-3; D is ambiguous. This CDR3 spans 14 amino acids. V dropped 0 bases and J dropped 5 bases, with 9 bases sitting between them. Germline CDR1 LNHNV, CDR2 YYDKDF (reference sequence). In nucleotides, the CDR3 is TGTGCCACCAGCAGAGAGCACGGAGTAGATACGCAGTATTTT. It yields the protein CATSREHGVDTQYF.

This clonotype was counted a few times. This chain connects TRBV12-3 or TRBV12-4 to TRBJ2-5; 7 bases are a match to TRBD2. V shed 5 bases and J 0 bases; nucleotides not matched to a gene: 9. The CDR3 is 16 residues long. The CDR3 here is CASSAEGSGYQETQYF. The CDR3 nucleotides read TGTGCCAGCAGTGCGGAGGGTAGCGGGTACCAAGAGACCCAGTACTTC.

This clonotype was counted at least ten times. This chain links TRBV25-1 with TRBJ2-1, with D hard to call. V was clipped by 10 bases and J by 6 bases, with 13 bases between them. The CDR3 contains 12 residues. Germline V gene data show CDR1 as MGHDK and CDR2 as SYGVNS. The chain's CDR3 is CATQDGPNEQFF. The CDR3 nucleotides read TGTGCCACCCAAGACGGCCCCAATGAGCAGTTCTTC.

This clonotype showed up just a few times. The chain carries TRBV3-1 and TRBJ2-7; 10 positions match TRBD1. V shed 1 base, J shed 3 bases, and the junction held 12 bases outside the gene matches. The CDR3 extends over 18 amino acids. Germline V lookup: CDR1 LGHDT, CDR2 YNNKEL (reference sequence). CDR3 loop: CASSQVGTGVSGGYEQYF. For the CDR3, the DNA is TGTGCCAGCAGCCAAGTTGGGACAGGGGTCTCCGGGGGCTACGAGCAGTACTTC.

The sample holds many counts of this clonotype. V and J are TRBV7-6 and TRBJ2-6; D unclear. Trimming shortened V by 2 bases and J by 1 base, and 9 bases separated the two germline ends. Per the germline V gene, CDR1 is SGHVS and CDR2 is FNYEAQ. This CDR3 comprises 16 residues. The CDR3 DNA follows: TGTGCCAGCAGCTTATTTGTGGCGTCTGGGGCCAACGTCCTGACTTTC. Protein: CASSLFVASGANVLTF.

This clonotype was observed at least ten times. The V call is TRBV14, the J call TRBJ2-7; D gene unclear. From germline, CDR1 is SGHDN and CDR2 FVKESK. The CDR3 length is 14 residues. The V gene lost 1 base and the J gene lost 3 bases, with 10 bases spanning the gap. This CDR3 reads CASSQGIRYYEQYF. The CDR3 coding sequence is TGTGCCAGCAGCCAAGGGATCCGGTACTACGAGCAGTACTTC.

This clonotype was observed at least ten times. This sequence joins TRBV6-1 and TRBJ2-5, with a possible D match to TRBD1 (5 bases). The CDR3 has 15 amino acids. Germline V gene lookup returns CDR1 MNHNS and CDR2 SASEGT. V gave up 1 base and J gave up 0 bases, with 9 bases separating them. Here the CDR3 reads CASSEGTSNQETQYF. In nucleotides, the CDR3 is TGTGCCAGCAGTGAAGGGACAAGTAACCAAGAGACCCAGTACTTC.

In its sample, this clonotype was seen many times. CDR3 in amino acids: CSGSKVAGYEQYF. DNA for the CDR3: TGCAGTGGCTCTAAGGTGGCAGGGTACGAGCAGTACTTC. The chain combines TRBV20-1 with TRBJ2-7, with D perhaps matching TRBD1 (5 bases). The CDR3 is 13 residues long. Per germline, CDR1 DFQATT and CDR2 SNEGSKA (reference sequence). The ends were cut back, 7 bases at V and 4 bases at J, with 17 bases in the middle.

CDR3: CAISATDRVRLEAFF. CDR3 coding DNA: TGTGCCATCAGTGCGACTGACCGGGTACGTCTAGAAGCTTTCTTT. The chain combines TRBV10-3 with TRBJ1-1; no firm D call. Trimming took off 4 bases at V and 8 bases at J, with 20 bases between the two ends. Germline lookup yields CDR1 ENHRY and CDR2 SYGVKD. The CDR3 loop spans 15 amino acids.

This clonotype was counted a few times. The rearrangement joins TRBV7-9 to TRBJ2-5, with D possibly TRBD1 on 5 matching bases. V lost 5 bases and J 4 bases, leaving 14 bases between the germline ends. The CDR3 length is 14 residues. Germline CDR1 and CDR2: SEHNR and FQNEAQ (reference sequence). The CDR3 coding sequence is TGTGCCAGCAGCATACAGGAGTACCGAGAGACCCAGTACTTC. It encodes CASSIQEYRETQYF.